Following are 10 T cell receptor beta chains from one sample sequenced in a study of cytomegalovirus exposure and HLA in healthy donors. Sequencing was performed with immunoSEQ multiplex PCR; in TCRdb, only in-frame clones are kept and a portion is missing. The sample yields approximately 140,000 clones, roughly nine tenths seen once. Sequenced: PBMCs. These receptors all stem from a young man in good health and CMV-seronegative.

The CDR3 loop reads CASSFLTSGTDTQYF. CDR3 coding DNA: TGTGCCAGCAGCTTCTTAACTAGCGGAACAGATACGCAGTATTTT. This chain links TRBV11-2 with TRBJ2-3, with 8 bases identical to TRBD2. Trimming took 3 bases from V and 3 from J; bases not matched to a gene: 5. Germline CDR1 is SGHAT and CDR2 is FQNNGV. The CDR3 has 15 amino acids.

The chain combines TRBV19 with TRBJ2-3; TRBD1 matches at 9 bases. The V gene end was trimmed by 6 bases and the J gene end by 2 bases; junction bases not matched to a gene: 6. This CDR3 contains 15 residues. Looked up from germline, CDR1 is LNHDA and CDR2 is SQIVND (reference sequence). The CDR3 spells CASRRGQGTTDTQYF. Here the CDR3 DNA reads TGTGCCAGTAGGAGAGGACAGGGGACCACAGATACGCAGTATTTT. Full variable domain (remainder filled in from reference TRBV19 and TRBJ2-3): DGGITQSPKYLFRKEGQNVTLSCEQNLNHDAMYWYRQDPGQGLRLIYYSQIVNDFQKGDIAEGYSVSREKKESFPLTVTSAQKNPTAFYLCASRRGQGTTDTQYFGPGTRLTVL.

The chain employs TRBV2 and TRBJ2-3; maybe TRBD1 (5 bases). Trimming took 4 bases from V and 3 from J, leaving 11 bases between them. In germline, CDR1 is SNHLY, CDR2 FYNNEI. The CDR3 runs to 14 residues. DNA of the CDR3: TGTGCCAGCAGTGGCCAGGGTTCAACAGATACGCAGTATTTT. This sequence encodes CASSGQGSTDTQYF.

The rearrangement uses TRBV27 and TRBJ2-2; the match to TRBD1 covers 10 bases. V gave up 6 bases and J gave up 4 bases; unmatched junction bases: 5. The CDR3 sequence is 15 residues long. Germline V CDR1 and CDR2: MNHEY, SMNVEV (reference sequence). The CDR3 loop reads CASRGGQGLTGELFF. The CDR3 DNA reads TGTGCCAGCAGAGGGGGACAGGGGCTCACCGGGGAGCTGTTTTTT.

The genes are TRBV7-9 and TRBJ1-2, with a possible D match to TRBD1 (5 bases). Germline V gene data show CDR1 as SEHNR and CDR2 as FQNEAQ (reference sequence). The V end was cut by 4 bases, the J end by 4 bases, with 10 bases between. The CDR3 consists of 13 residues. CDR3 region: CASSSPGIYGYTF. CDR3 bases: TGTGCCAGCAGCTCCCCAGGGATCTATGGCTACACCTTC.

This clone turned up a few times. The rearrangement uses TRBV11-2 and TRBJ2-1, with unresolved D. Deletions cut 0 bases from V and 6 bases from J, with 12 bases between. The CDR3 covers 15 residues. Germline V gene sequence: CDR1 SGHAT, CDR2 FQNNGV. CDR3 sequence: CASSLEWSGSNEQFF. CDR3 in DNA: TGTGCCAGCAGCTTAGAGTGGAGTGGGTCCAATGAGCAGTTCTTC.

This chain connects TRBV28 to TRBJ2-7, with a possible D match to TRBD1 (5 bases). V lost 3 bases and J lost 3, with 18 bases in between. CDR1 is MDHEN, CDR2 SYDVKM, per germline. This CDR3 has 16 amino acids. The DNA for the CDR3 is TGTGCCAGCAGTTTGGGGCGTGCGCGCCTCATCTACGAGCAGTACTTC. Translated: CASSLGRARLIYEQYF.

The chain joins TRBV29-1 to TRBJ2-5; the D gene is possibly TRBD1 (6 bases). Trimming left V 6 bases short and J 1 base short, with 18 bases between. This CDR3 region has 15 residues. The germline gives CDR1 SQVTM, CDR2 ANQGSEA. As DNA, the CDR3 is TGCAGCGTCCACAAGGAAGGGGGATCCCAAGAGACCCAGTACTTC. This gives the protein CSVHKEGGSQETQYF.

The V gene is TRBV2, the J gene TRBJ2-1; TRBD2 might be the D (5 bases). Germline V gene sequence: CDR1 SNHLY, CDR2 FYNNEI. This CDR3 spans 15 amino acids. Trimming cost V 4 bases and J 8 bases, with 18 bases left between them. The CDR3 loop is CASSGTAINRDEQFF. For the CDR3, the DNA is TGTGCCAGCAGTGGGACTGCTATAAATAGGGATGAGCAGTTCTTC.

CDR3 loop: CASSKEGAYSNQPQHF. The CDR3 nucleotides read TGTGCCAGCAGCAAAGAAGGGGCCTATAGCAATCAGCCCCAGCATTTT. This chain uses TRBV21-1 with TRBJ1-5; the table gives TRBD1 as D, unverified against the DNA. TRBV21-1 is a documented pseudogene. This CDR3 is built from 16 residues.